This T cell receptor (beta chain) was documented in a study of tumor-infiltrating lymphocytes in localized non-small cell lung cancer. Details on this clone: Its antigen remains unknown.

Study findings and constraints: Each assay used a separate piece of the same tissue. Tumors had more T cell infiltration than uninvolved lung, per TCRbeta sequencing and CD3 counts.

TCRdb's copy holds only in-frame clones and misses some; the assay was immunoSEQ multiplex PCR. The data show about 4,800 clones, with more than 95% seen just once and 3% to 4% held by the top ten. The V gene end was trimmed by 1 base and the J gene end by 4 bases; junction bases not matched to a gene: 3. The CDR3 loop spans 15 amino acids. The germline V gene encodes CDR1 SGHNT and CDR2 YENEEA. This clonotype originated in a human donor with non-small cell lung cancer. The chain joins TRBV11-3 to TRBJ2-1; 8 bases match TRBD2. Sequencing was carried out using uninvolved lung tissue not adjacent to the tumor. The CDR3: CASSLGSSGYNEQFF. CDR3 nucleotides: TGTGCCAGCAGCTTAGGGTCTAGCGGGTACAATGAGCAGTTCTTC.